This T cell receptor (beta chain) was sequenced for a study of OX40 agonist ivuxolimab in advanced cancers. Background for the entire study: Ivuxolimab was an agonistic, fully human IgG2 monoclonal antibody directed against OX40 (CD134), a costimulatory receptor. Intravenous ivuxolimab was administered to patients every 2 weeks at six dose levels: 0.01, 0.1, 0.3, 1.5, 3 and 10 mg/kg. Among the approximately 54 dose-escalation patients, about 19 had hepatocellular carcinoma, 15 melanoma, 9 renal cell carcinoma and 9 head and neck cancer. A male proportion of around 80% and a mean age of 60 years, ranging from roughly 23 to 90, were recorded for the dose-escalation cohort. Prior anti-PD-1, anti-PD-L1 or anti-CTLA-4 therapy was permitted, and 35% to 40% of dose-escalation patients had received checkpoint inhibitors. Partial responses occurred in three dose-escalation patients, of whom one had hepatocellular carcinoma and two had cutaneous melanoma. Peripheral TCRbeta sequencing aimed to test whether ivuxolimab altered TCR sequence diversity and caused clonal T-cell expansion. The paper describes the monotherapy dose-escalation part (N ≈ 49 patients) of the phase I trial of ivuxolimab. General findings and caveats noted by the study authors: Antigen specificity was not determined for the clonally expanded peripheral T cells. After ivuxolimab, CD8+ T cells had more expanded clones than CD4+ T cells on average. At doses of 0.1 to 3.0 mg/kg, clonal expansion of both CD4+ and CD8+ blood T cells was observed from baseline to week 6. Low levels of normalized T-cell clonal expansion were also seen in some patients who did not respond. In the 0.1-3.0 mg/kg groups, partial responders were among the patients with the lowest normalized peripheral clonal expansion, particularly in CD8+ T cells.

For sequencing of the TCRbeta CDR3 region, genomic DNA was extracted from the sorted cells. TCRbeta CDR3 regions were sequenced using the immunoSEQ Assay. Sourced from immuneACCESS, this table was stored by TCRdb with only in-frame sequences that have V and J called. A share of the clones is absent; for the studies checked, an unresolved V gene accounts for under half, and the remainder has no known explanation. This sample has more than 45,000 clones in its table, and roughly 82% of those were observed once. In total, the top ten clones hold around 3.6% of the sample. Trimming costs V 2 bases and J 4 bases, and their ends lie 10 bases apart. The CDR3, from cysteine to phenylalanine, totals 15 residues. Solely the CDR3 DNA is kept, with 45 bases framed from the first base. The germline V gene specifies SGHRS as CDR1 and YFSETQ as CDR2. About this clone: This clone's antigen is unknown. No much larger clone exists at a distance of one base, and base qualities are not known. Within the sample, other DNA sequences also encode this same CDR3.

The trial excluded patients who had a history of autoimmune disease or were on systemic immunosuppression. Peripheral blood for TCR sequencing was collected from all dose cohorts at baseline, on cycle 4 day 1, and on cycle 7 day 1. The samples were taken from a phase I, first-in-human, multicenter, open-label dose-escalation trial of ivuxolimab. Adults with locally advanced or metastatic melanoma, renal cell carcinoma, hepatocellular carcinoma or head and neck squamous cell carcinoma were enrolled in the trial. Before TCR sequencing, CD4+ T cells and CD8+ T cells from peripheral blood were sorted into separate populations.

The specimen comprised CD4+ or CD8+ T cells sorted from blood, sampled in a trial of the OX40 agonist ivuxolimab. This receptor was taken from an adult with an advanced solid tumor such as melanoma, head and neck, liver or kidney cancer. The chain couples TRBV5-1 to TRBJ2-6; the D gene could be TRBD1 or TRBD2, each one agreeing over 5 bases. CDR3 protein: CASSFGGGGANVLTF. The bases are TGCGCCAGCAGCTTTGGGGGTGGCGGGGCCAACGTCCTGACTTTC.